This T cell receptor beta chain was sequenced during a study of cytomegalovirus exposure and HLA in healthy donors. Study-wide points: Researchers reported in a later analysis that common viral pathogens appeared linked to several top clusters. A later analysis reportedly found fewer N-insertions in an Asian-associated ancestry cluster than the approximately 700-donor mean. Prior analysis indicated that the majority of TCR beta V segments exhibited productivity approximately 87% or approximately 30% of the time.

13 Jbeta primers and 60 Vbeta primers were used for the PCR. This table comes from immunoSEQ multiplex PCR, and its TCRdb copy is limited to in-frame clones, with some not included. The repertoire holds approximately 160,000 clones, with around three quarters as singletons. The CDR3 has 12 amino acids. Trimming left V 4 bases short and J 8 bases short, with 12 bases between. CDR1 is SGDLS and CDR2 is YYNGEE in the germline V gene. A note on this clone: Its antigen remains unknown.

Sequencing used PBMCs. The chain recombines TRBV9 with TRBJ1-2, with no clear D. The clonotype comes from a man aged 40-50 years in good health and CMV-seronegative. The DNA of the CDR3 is TGTGCCAGCAGCTCACCCGGAGGGGGCTACACCTTC. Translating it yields CASSSPGGGYTF.